The 2 T cell receptor beta chains below all came from one sample that was sequenced in a study of blood T cell repertoires in COVID-19. Sequenced by immunoSEQ multiplex PCR; TCRdb stores in-frame clones only, minus some. The sample has around 67,000 clones, about 93% seen once. The sample taken for sequencing was peripheral blood. These receptors came from a human donor in a cohort sampled during active COVID-19.

The V and J genes are TRBV20-1 and TRBJ2-7, with 10 bases fitting TRBD2. The CDR3 spans 14 residues. CDR1 is DFQATT, CDR2 SNEGSKA, per germline (reference sequence). The V gene end was trimmed by 3 bases and the J gene end by 3 bases; junction bases not matched to a gene: 5. The CDR3 nucleotides are TGCAGTGCTAGTAAGCGGGGGGGCTTCTACGAGCAGTACTTC. Its translation: CSASKRGGFYEQYF.

The rearrangement joins TRBV9 to TRBJ2-7; maybe TRBD2 (5 bases). The germline gives CDR1 SGDLS, CDR2 YYNGEE. There are 16 residues in the CDR3. V was trimmed by 4 bases and J by 5 bases, leaving 22 bases between them. The CDR3 region is CASSRGSSRTLNEQYF. In nucleotides, the CDR3 is TGTGCCAGCAGCCGAGGGTCCTCGAGAACCCTTAACGAGCAGTACTTC.